The TCR beta chain described here comes from a study of T cell changes during pregnancy in multiple sclerosis. Method: immunoSEQ multiplex PCR; TCRdb's copy keeps in-frame clones and lacks some. This table holds some 21,000 clones, roughly nine tenths found once. The CDR3 has 14 residues. V was cut by 6 bases and J by 4 bases, with 15 bases left in between. Germline V gene data show CDR1 as LGHNT and CDR2 as FRNRAP. The sequence came from a female donor in good health, enrolled as a control in a pregnancy study. This material consisted of CD8+ T cells from peripheral blood mononuclear cells, taken in the second trimester of pregnancy. The J gene is TRBJ2-5, the V gene TRBV12-5; D gene uncertain. The CDR3 coding sequence is TGTGCTAGTGGCCCCTCGCTAAACCCAGAGACCCAGTACTTC. As protein: CASGPSLNPETQYF.